This T cell receptor (beta chain) was recovered during a study of T-cell reconstitution after alpha-beta-depleted transplantation in children. Overall study results and limits: By about two months after transplant, alpha-beta T cells reportedly arose from several hundred graft clones that had expanded. Some patients owed their high day-60 TCRbeta diversity to surviving recipient T cells and thymic progenitors.

Trimming left V 5 bases short and J 6 bases short, with 19 bases between. The CDR3 loop spans 15 amino acids. Germline V gene data show CDR1 as MDHEN and CDR2 as SYDVKM. Preparation of the TCRbeta library was carried out with unique molecular identifiers. TCRdb called the PCR reads again in MiXCR, with one record for every CDR3 protein. The table lists around 250,000 distinct CDR3 sequences, under 9.5% of them singletons, with roughly 6% in the top ten. This clonotype was seen at least ten times. The antigen remains unidentified. The sample was PBMCs, mostly from graft donor cells, taken 180 days after TCRalphabeta/CD19-depleted stem cell transplant. This TCR was recovered from a male patient aged 5 to 17 who had a stem cell transplant for acute lymphoblastic leukemia, so the T cells may come from the graft donor. The J gene is TRBJ2-5, the V gene TRBV28; a weak D match, TRBD1 (5 bases). The CDR3 bases are TGTGCCAGCAGTCCCGACAGCTTTCGGAGACAGACCCAGTACTTC. Translation: CASSPDSFRRQTQYF. Together with reference TRBV28 and TRBJ2-5, the CDR3 gives the full variable domain: DVKVTQSSRYLVKRTGEKVFLECVQDMDHENMFWYRQDPGLGLRLIYFSYDVKMKEKGDIPEGYSVSREKKERFSLILESASTNQTSMYLCASSPDSFRRQTQYFGPGTRLLVL.